This T cell receptor (beta chain) was obtained from a study of regulatory T cells in long-lasting Graves disease. There are many counts of this clonotype. Arm-PCR of CDR3 regions with iRepertoire HTBI primers generated TCR beta libraries. TCRdb analysed the multiplex PCR reads with MiXCR anew, one entry per CDR3 protein. The table records approximately 460,000 distinct CDR3 sequences, approximately 16% of them present only once. Germline CDR1 reads MDHEN; CDR2 reads SYDVKM. This CDR3 region has 17 residues. Losses at the gene ends were 3 bases for V and 3 bases for J; bases not matched to a gene: 11. Indicated time point: newly diagnosed GD, antithyroid drugs for less than 3 months. There was RNA extracted from PBMCs, and the TCR library was made from it. These data are also associated with another study on T cells in Graves' hyperthyroidism and ophthalmopathy.

This TCR came from a woman aged 25 to 39 with Graves disease. The gene calls are TRBV28 and TRBJ1-2, with TRBD1 identical over 9 bases. The input for sequencing was peripheral blood mononuclear cells (PBMCs), taken at new diagnosis, from a patient treated with antithyroid drugs. The CDR3 reads CASSFLLEQGADYGYTF. The CDR3 nucleotides read TGTGCCAGCAGTTTTCTGCTGGAACAGGGGGCAGACTATGGCTACACCTTC.